Listed here are 2 T cell receptor beta chains from one sample, sequenced in a study of cytomegalovirus exposure and HLA in healthy donors. The data were produced by immunoSEQ multiplex PCR, yet TCRdb's version contains in-frame clones alone and is incomplete. The sample consists of some 87,000 clones, roughly 95% of them appearing once. Material: PBMCs. All receptors derive from a woman aged 18-29 years in good health and CMV-seronegative.

In this sample, this clone turned up once. The chain carries TRBV5-6 and TRBJ2-5; no clear D. Germline CDR1 and CDR2: SGHDT and YYEEEE. Trimming removed 1 base from V and 5 bases from J, with 3 bases in between. The CDR3 extends over 11 amino acids. CDR3 sequence reads: CASSLSETQYF. The CDR3 coding sequence is TGTGCCAGCAGCTTGTCGGAGACCCAGTACTTC.

This rearrangement joins TRBV5-8 to TRBJ2-1; D possibly corresponds to TRBD2 (6 bases). The CDR3 sequence is 17 residues long. Germline assignment: CDR1 SGHTS and CDR2 YDEGEE. Trimming shortened V by 4 bases and J by 0 bases, and 17 bases separated the two germline ends. This CDR3 reads CASSPGLTPSSYNEQFF. CDR3 DNA: TGTGCCAGCAGCCCGGGACTTACTCCCAGCTCCTACAATGAGCAGTTCTTC.